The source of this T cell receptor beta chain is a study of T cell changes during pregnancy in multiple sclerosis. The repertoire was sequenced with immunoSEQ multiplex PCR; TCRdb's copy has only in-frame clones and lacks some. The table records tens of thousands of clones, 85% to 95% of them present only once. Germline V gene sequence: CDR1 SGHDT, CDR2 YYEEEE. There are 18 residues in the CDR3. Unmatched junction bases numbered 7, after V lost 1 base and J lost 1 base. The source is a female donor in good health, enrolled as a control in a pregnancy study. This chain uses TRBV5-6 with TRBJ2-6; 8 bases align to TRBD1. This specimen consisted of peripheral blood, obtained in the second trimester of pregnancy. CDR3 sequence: CASSLYGQGRSGANVLTF. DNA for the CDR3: TGTGCCAGCAGCTTGTATGGACAGGGTAGGTCTGGGGCCAACGTCCTGACTTTC.